This T cell receptor beta chain was identified in a study of blood T cell repertoires in COVID-19. Produced via immunoSEQ multiplex PCR; TCRdb's table is partial and in-frame only. The sample consists of around 310,000 clones, just under 90% of them appearing once. This CDR3 contains 17 residues. Germline CDR1 and CDR2: LGHDT and YNNKEL (reference sequence). V dropped 0 bases and J dropped 4 bases, with 16 bases sitting between them. The chain links TRBV3-1 (or the pseudogene TRBV3-2) to TRBJ2-1; D perhaps matches TRBD2 (7 bases). The sequenced material came from PBMCs or T cells enriched from blood (not recorded which). This sequence originates from a woman under 40 who had recovered from COVID-19. The CDR3 DNA reads as TGTGCCAGCAGCCAAGATGAATACGCGGGGGCATACAATGAGCAGTTCTTC. Translated: CASSQDEYAGAYNEQFF.